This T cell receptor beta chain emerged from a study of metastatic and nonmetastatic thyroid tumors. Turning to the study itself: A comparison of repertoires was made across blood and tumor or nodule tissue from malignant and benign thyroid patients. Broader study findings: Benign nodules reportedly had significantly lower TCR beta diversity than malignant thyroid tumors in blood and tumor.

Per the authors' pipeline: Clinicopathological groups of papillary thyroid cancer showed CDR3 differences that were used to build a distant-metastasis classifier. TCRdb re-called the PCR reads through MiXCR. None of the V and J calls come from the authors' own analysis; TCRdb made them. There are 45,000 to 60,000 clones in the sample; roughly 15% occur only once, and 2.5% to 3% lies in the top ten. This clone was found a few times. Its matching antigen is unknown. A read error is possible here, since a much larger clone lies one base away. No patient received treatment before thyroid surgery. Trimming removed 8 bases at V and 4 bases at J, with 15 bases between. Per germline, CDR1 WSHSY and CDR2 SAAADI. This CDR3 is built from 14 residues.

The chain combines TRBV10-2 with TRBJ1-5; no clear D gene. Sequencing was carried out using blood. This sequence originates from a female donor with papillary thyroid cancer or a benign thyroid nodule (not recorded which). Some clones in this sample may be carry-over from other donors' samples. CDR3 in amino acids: CASGFSTQNQPQHF. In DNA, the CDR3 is TGCGCCAGCGGTTTCTCGACTCAGAATCAGCCCCAGCATTTT.